This T cell receptor (beta chain) was recovered during a study of response to subunit inactivated influenza vaccine. This clonotype was counted between two and nine times. J gave up 4 bases and V 5 bases, and 8 bases lay outside the gene matches. CDR3 length: 15 amino acids. One entry per CDR3 protein results from TCRdb running MiXCR on the RT-PCR reads. The sample contains 500,000 to 700,000 distinct CDR3 sequences, around 25% of which appear only once. A further study also used this sample, focusing on T cells expressing NK-cell markers. That paper states: TCR beta cDNA was generated via 5'RACE template switching incorporating UMIs. Cells sorted as CD3+CD56+NKG2C+, CD3+CD56+NKG2C- and CD3+CD56-NKG2C+ T cells supplied the TCR beta repertoires. Among eight sequenced donors, seven carried HCMV seropositivity while one was seronegative. One observes that, in a few donors, these clonotypes were also the leading ones within the CD3+CD56-NKG2C+ fraction.

This specimen consisted of CD4+ T cells sorted from PBMCs, obtained approximately 13 days after vaccination. V gene TRBV6-7 combines with J gene TRBJ2-5; 9 nucleotides align to TRBD2. TRBV6-7 is noted as an ORF with a role that remains uncertain. The sequence was collected from a man over 45 who received an inactivated influenza vaccine. Here the CDR3 reads CASSATRAGGETQYF. CDR3 bases: TGTGCCAGCAGTGCGACCAGAGCGGGAGGAGAGACCCAGTACTTC.